Listed below are T cell receptor beta chains from one sample, sequenced in a study of human T cells and chemical hapten exposure. MiXCR, applied by TCRdb to the RACE reads, yields one record per CDR3 protein. The data hold roughly 100,000 distinct CDR3 sequences, with roughly 8% observed a single time. The sequenced sample consisted of whole blood. Receptors originate from a female donor in good health. Some clones in this sample may be carry-over from other donors' samples. Each CDR3 is given with its conserved first and last residue. Each record gives: J gene, D gene, V gene, clone size, CDR3 protein, CDR3 DNA. A D gene is named only where the DNA matches it firmly. Rows may omit the clone size; those that give it use once, few, many or a size class.

TRBJ1-5	-	TRBV28	few	CASSFDGQPQHF	TGTGCCAGCAGTTTTGACGGACAGCCCCAGCATTTT
TRBJ2-5	TRBD1	TRBV6-1	-	CASSEWDRGLETQYF	TGTGCCAGCAGTGAATGGGACAGGGGGCTGGAGACCCAGTACTTC
TRBJ2-1	TRBD2	TRBV5-5	many	CASNRAGVENEQFF	TGTGCCAGCAACAGAGCGGGAGTTGAAAATGAGCAGTTCTTC
TRBJ2-3	TRBD2	TRBV7-9	few	CASSLRASGTTDTQYF	TGTGCCAGCAGCTTACGGGCTAGCGGGACCACAGATACGCAGTATTTT
TRBJ1-1	TRBD1	TRBV3-1	few	CASSGQAGNTEAFF	TGTGCCAGCAGTGGACAGGCGGGGAACACTGAAGCTTTCTTT
TRBJ2-6	-	TRBV4-1	-	CASSQDLKGVHSGANVLTF	TGCGCCAGCAGCCAAGATCTAAAGGGGGTACACTCTGGGGCCAACGTCCTGACTTTC
TRBJ2-3	TRBD2	TRBV7-2	-	CASSPGLAGGLTDTQYF	TGTGCCAGCAGCCCCGGGCTAGCGGGAGGGCTAACAGATACGCAGTATTTT
TRBJ1-1	-	TRBV7-2	few	CASSNRMNTEAFF	TGTGCCAGCAGCAACCGGATGAACACTGAAGCTTTCTTT
TRBJ2-3	-	TRBV20-1	many	CSAREGQGRADTQYF	TGCAGTGCTAGAGAAGGACAAGGCCGGGCGGATACGCAGTATTTT
TRBJ2-2	TRBD2	TRBV7-2	few	CASSQTTSVGELFF	TGTGCCAGCAGCCAGACGACTAGCGTCGGGGAGCTGTTTTTT
TRBJ2-7	-	TRBV30	many	CAWRADYGGYEQYF	TGTGCCTGGCGTGCGGACTATGGAGGCTACGAGCAGTACTTC
TRBJ2-5	TRBD2	TRBV5-1	few	CASSWNPGLQETQYF	TGCGCCAGCAGCTGGAATCCGGGACTACAAGAGACCCAGTACTTC
TRBJ2-5	-	TRBV25-1	many	CASSEYRPGVGNQETQYF	TGTGCCAGCAGTGAATATCGTCCAGGGGTTGGAAACCAAGAGACCCAGTACTTC
TRBJ1-2	TRBD1	TRBV9	-	CASRKTGQGSSGYTF	TGTGCCAGCCGAAAAACGGGACAGGGTTCGTCTGGCTACACCTTC
TRBJ1-2	-	TRBV12-3/TRBV12-4	many	CASSPRTAGYTF	TGTGCCAGCAGCCCTCGGACGGCTGGCTACACCTTC
TRBJ2-7	-	TRBV20-1	-	CSVGPRRREQYF	TGCAGTGTAGGCCCGCGGAGGCGGGAGCAGTACTTC
TRBJ2-3	-	TRBV4-3	many	CASSLSFAPYADTQYF	TGCGCCAGCAGCCTATCCTTTGCGCCGTACGCAGATACGCAGTATTTT
TRBJ2-1	TRBD1	TRBV29-1	few	CSVDRGLGQGSSYNEQFF	TGCAGCGTTGATAGAGGGTTGGGACAGGGGAGCTCCTACAATGAGCAGTTCTTC
TRBJ2-6	TRBD1	TRBV7-9	-	CASSSTIHGQGTAGANVLTF	TGTGCCAGCAGCTCCACCATCCATGGACAGGGAACAGCTGGGGCCAACGTCCTGACTTTC
TRBJ1-4	-	TRBV5-1	-	CASSLGSQANEKLFF	TGCGCCAGCAGCTTGGGTAGTCAGGCTAATGAAAAACTGTTTTTT
TRBJ2-1	TRBD1	TRBV7-3	few	CASSPGTGNEQFF	TGTGCCAGCAGCCCCGGGACAGGCAATGAGCAGTTCTTC
TRBJ1-1	-	TRBV7-9	few	CAGWALKMNTEAFF	TGTGCCGGGTGGGCCCTGAAGATGAACACTGAAGCTTTCTTT
TRBJ2-7	-	TRBV10-3	-	CAISDRTRLGGYEQYF	TGTGCCATCAGTGACCGGACCCGCCTGGGTGGCTACGAGCAGTACTTC
TRBJ1-2	-	TRBV6-5	many	CASSQDGSHGYTF	TGTGCCAGCAGCCAGGACGGCAGTCATGGCTACACCTTC
TRBJ2-5	-	TRBV29-1	many	CSVFRGSETQYF	TGCAGCGTTTTTCGAGGAAGCGAGACCCAGTACTTC
TRBJ2-3	-	TRBV7-6	many	CASSLDNSPDTQYF	TGTGCCAGCAGCTTAGATAACAGCCCAGATACGCAGTATTTT
TRBJ1-4	-	TRBV7-9	-	CASSSQGGDEKLFF	TGTGCCAGCAGCTCCCAGGGCGGGGATGAAAAACTGTTTTTT
TRBJ2-1	-	TRBV7-2	many	CASSSWGDEQFF	TGTGCCAGCAGCTCTTGGGGGGATGAGCAGTTCTTC
TRBJ1-3	-	TRBV9	few	CASSLTGSRGNTIYF	TGTGCCAGCAGCCTTACAGGGTCGAGGGGAAACACCATATATTTT
TRBJ1-1	-	TRBV2	few	CASSWDQNTEAFF	TGTGCCAGCAGTTGGGATCAGAACACTGAAGCTTTCTTT
TRBJ1-6	-	TRBV5-1	-	CASSLKGGSPLHF	TGCGCCAGCAGCTTGAAGGGTGGCTCACCCCTCCACTTT
TRBJ2-4	-	TRBV7-6	few	CASSSGVGNIQYF	TGTGCCAGCAGCTCCGGGGTCGGAAACATTCAGTACTTC
TRBJ2-1	TRBD2	TRBV4-1	few	CASSHLGLAGDQVEQFF	TGCGCCAGCAGTCACCTGGGACTAGCGGGAGATCAGGTTGAGCAGTTCTTC
TRBJ1-3	TRBD1	TRBV29-1	many	CSVERGTGPGNTIYF	TGCAGCGTTGAAAGGGGGACAGGTCCCGGAAACACCATATATTTT
TRBJ1-1	-	TRBV30	-	CAWIPVNTEAFF	TGTGCCTGGATACCAGTGAACACTGAAGCTTTCTTT
TRBJ1-1	-	TRBV7-8	many	CASSQGRTEYTEAFF	TGTGCCAGCAGCCAGGGTCGTACGGAATACACTGAAGCTTTCTTT
TRBJ1-5	-	TRBV7-9	few	CASSTGTGSNQPQHF	TGTGCCAGCAGCACCGGGACTGGCAGCAATCAGCCCCAGCATTTT
TRBJ2-6	-	TRBV10-3	few	CAISKGTGAPKTSGANVLTF	TGTGCCATCAGTAAGGGGACGGGGGCGCCGAAGACTTCTGGGGCCAACGTCCTGACTTTC
TRBJ1-1	TRBD1	TRBV12-5	-	CASGLVGGSEAFF	TGTGCTAGTGGTTTGGTAGGGGGCAGTGAAGCTTTCTTT
TRBJ2-1	-	TRBV7-2	many	CASSFASLGNNEQFF	TGTGCCAGCAGCTTTGCTAGTCTCGGGAACAATGAGCAGTTCTTC
TRBJ2-1	-	TRBV14	few	CASSQTNRRFF	TGTGCCAGCAGCCAGACGAACAGGCGGTTCTTC
TRBJ1-1	-	TRBV11-1	few	CASSLSGNTREAFF	TGTGCCAGCAGCTTATCTGGAAACACCAGGGAAGCTTTCTTT
TRBJ2-1	TRBD2	TRBV29-1	many	CSVEDISIGGRDEQFF	TGCAGCGTTGAAGATATCAGCATCGGGGGGAGGGATGAGCAGTTCTTC
TRBJ2-5	-	TRBV5-1	-	CASSYHRDNQETQYF	TGCGCCAGCAGCTACCACCGGGACAACCAAGAGACCCAGTACTTC
TRBJ2-5	-	TRBV20-1	-	CSARLLTETQYF	TGCAGTGCTAGGCTACTTACAGAGACCCAGTACTTC
TRBJ2-3	-	TRBV7-2	few	CASSRGNTDTQYF	TGTGCCAGCAGCCGGGGAAACACAGATACGCAGTATTTT
TRBJ2-4	-	TRBV4-1	-	CASSQNSIQYF	TGCGCCAGCAGCCAGAATAGCATTCAGTACTTC
TRBJ2-3	TRBD2	TRBV13	many	CASSFDSGGPDTQYF	TGTGCCAGCAGCTTTGACAGCGGGGGACCAGATACGCAGTATTTT